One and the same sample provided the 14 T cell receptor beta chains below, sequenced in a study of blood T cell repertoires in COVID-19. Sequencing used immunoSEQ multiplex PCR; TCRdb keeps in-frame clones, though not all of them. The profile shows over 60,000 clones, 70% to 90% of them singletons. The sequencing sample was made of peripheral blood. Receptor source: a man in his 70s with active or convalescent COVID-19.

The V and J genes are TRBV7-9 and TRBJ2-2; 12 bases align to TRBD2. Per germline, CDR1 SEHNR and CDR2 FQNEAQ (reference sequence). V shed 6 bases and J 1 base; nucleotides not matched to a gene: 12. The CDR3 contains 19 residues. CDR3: CASRRRTSGKRLNTGELFF. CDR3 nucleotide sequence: TGTGCCAGCAGACGCCGGACTAGCGGGAAGAGGTTGAACACCGGGGAGCTGTTTTTT.

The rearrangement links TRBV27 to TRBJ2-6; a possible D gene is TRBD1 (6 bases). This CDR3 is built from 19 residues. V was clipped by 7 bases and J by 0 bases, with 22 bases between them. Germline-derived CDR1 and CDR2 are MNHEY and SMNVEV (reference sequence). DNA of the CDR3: TGTGCCAGCACCTCTCGACAGGTACTATTGGACTCTGGGGCCAACGTCCTGACTTTC. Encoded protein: CASTSRQVLLDSGANVLTF.

CDR3 sequence: CASAPGDPYNEQFF. The CDR3 region has the DNA TGCGCCAGCGCTCCGGGGGACCCCTACAATGAGCAGTTCTTC. The V and J genes are TRBV5-1 and TRBJ2-1; TRBD2 is a possible D gene (6 bases). The CDR3 runs 14 residues. CDR1 and CDR2 from the germline V gene are SGHRS and YFSETQ. Trimming pared 7 bases from V and 2 bases from J, leaving 13 bases between.

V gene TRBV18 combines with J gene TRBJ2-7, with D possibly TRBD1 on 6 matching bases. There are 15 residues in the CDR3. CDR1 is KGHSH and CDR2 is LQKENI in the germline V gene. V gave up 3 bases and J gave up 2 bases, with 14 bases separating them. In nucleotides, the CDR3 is TGTGCCAGCTCACCGGGGGCAGGTCGAGCCTACGAGCAGTACTTC. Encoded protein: CASSPGAGRAYEQYF.

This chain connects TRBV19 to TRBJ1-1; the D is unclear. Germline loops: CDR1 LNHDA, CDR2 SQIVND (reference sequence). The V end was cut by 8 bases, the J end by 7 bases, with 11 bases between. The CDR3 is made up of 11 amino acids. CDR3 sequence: CASHNGGEAFF. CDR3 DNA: TGTGCCAGTCACAATGGAGGTGAAGCTTTCTTT.

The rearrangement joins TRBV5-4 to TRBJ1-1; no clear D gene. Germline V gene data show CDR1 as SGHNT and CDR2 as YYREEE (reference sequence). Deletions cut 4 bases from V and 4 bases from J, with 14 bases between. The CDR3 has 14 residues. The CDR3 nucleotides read TGTGCCAGCAGCCCCAGGATTGTCGGCACTGAAGCTTTCTTT. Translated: CASSPRIVGTEAFF.

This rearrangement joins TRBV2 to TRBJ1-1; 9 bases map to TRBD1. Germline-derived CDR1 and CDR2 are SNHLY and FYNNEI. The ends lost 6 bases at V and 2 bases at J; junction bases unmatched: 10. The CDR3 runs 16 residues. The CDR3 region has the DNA TGTGCCAGCAGAGATGCACAGGGGGCGGGAAACACTGAAGCTTTCTTT. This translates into CASRDAQGAGNTEAFF.

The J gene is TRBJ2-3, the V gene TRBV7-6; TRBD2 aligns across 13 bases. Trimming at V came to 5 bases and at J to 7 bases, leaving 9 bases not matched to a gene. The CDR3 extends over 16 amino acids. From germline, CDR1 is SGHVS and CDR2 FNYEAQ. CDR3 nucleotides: TGTGCCAGCAGCAGTACTAGCGGGGGGGCCTGGAATACGCAGTATTTT. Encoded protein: CASSSTSGGAWNTQYF.

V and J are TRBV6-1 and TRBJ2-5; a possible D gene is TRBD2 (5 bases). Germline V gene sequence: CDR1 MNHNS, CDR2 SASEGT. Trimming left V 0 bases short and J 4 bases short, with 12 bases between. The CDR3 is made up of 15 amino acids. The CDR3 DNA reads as TGTGCCAGCAGTGAAGCGACCGTGGGGAGAGAGACCCAGTACTTC. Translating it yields CASSEATVGRETQYF.

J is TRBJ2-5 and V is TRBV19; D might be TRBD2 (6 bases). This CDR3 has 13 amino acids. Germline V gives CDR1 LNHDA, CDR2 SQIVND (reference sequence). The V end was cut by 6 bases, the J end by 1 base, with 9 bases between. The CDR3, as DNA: TGTGCCAGTAGGTCGGGACTCCAAGAGACCCAGTACTTC. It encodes CASRSGLQETQYF.

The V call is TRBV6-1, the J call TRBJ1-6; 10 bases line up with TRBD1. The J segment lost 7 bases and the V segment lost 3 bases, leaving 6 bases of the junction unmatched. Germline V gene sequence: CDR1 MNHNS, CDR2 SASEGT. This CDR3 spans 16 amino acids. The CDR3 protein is CASSETGGAKNSPLHF. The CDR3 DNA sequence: TGTGCCAGCAGTGAGACAGGGGGCGCGAAAAATTCACCCCTCCACTTT.

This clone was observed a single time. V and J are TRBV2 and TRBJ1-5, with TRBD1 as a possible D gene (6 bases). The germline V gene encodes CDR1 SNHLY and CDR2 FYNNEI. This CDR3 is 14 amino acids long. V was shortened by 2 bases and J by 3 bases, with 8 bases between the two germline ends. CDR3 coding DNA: TGTGCCAGCAGTGAAACAGGGTTCAATCAGCCCCAGCATTTT. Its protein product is CASSETGFNQPQHF.

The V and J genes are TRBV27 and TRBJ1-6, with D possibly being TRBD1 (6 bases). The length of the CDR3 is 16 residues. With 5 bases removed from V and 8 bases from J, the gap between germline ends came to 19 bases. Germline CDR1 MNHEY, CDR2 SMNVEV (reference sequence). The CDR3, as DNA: TGTGCCAGCAGTCCCCGTGGGGGGGGGCCTCATTCACCCCTCCACTTT. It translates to CASSPRGGGPHSPLHF.

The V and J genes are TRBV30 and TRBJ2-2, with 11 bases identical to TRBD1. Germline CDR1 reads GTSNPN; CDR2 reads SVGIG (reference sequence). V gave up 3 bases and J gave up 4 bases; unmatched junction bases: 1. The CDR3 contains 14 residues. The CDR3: CAWRDRGPTGELFF. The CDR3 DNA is TGTGCCTGGAGGGACAGGGGGCCCACCGGGGAGCTGTTTTTT. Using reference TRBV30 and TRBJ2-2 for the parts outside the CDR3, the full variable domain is SQTIHQWPATLVQPVGSPLSLECTVEGTSNPNLYWYRQAAGRGLQLLFYSVGIGQISSEVPQNLSASRPQDRQFILSSKKLLLSDSGFYLCAWRDRGPTGELFFGEGSRLTVL.